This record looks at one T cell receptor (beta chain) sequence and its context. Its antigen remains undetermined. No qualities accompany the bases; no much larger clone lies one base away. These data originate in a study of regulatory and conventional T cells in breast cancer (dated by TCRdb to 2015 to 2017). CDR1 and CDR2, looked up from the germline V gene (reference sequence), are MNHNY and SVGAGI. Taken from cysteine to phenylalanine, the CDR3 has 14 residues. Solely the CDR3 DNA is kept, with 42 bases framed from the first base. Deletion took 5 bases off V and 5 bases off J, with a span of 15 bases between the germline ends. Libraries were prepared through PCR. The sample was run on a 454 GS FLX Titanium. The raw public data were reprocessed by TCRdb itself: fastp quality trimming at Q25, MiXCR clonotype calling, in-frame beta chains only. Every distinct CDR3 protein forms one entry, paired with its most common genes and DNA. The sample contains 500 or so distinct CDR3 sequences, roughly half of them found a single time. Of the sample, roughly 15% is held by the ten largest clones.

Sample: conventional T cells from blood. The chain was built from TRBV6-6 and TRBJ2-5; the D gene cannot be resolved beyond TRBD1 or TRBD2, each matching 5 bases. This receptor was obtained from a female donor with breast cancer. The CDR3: CASSTPGRGETQYF. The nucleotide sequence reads TGTGCCAGCAGTACCCCGGGTCGGGGCGAGACCCAGTACTTC.